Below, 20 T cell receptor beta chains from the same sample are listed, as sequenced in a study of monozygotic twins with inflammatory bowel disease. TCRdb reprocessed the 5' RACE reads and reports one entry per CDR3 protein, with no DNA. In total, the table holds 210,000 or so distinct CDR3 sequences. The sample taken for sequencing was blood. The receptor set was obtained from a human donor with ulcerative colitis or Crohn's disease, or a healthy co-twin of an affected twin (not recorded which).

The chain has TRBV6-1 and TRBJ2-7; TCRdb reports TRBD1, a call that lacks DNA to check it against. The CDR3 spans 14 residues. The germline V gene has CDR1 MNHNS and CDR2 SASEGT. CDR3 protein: CASGSDSFTYEQYF.

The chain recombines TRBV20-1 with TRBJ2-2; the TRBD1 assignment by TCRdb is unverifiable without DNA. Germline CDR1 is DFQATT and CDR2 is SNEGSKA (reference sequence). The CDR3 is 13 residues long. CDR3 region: CSAGQGTTGELFF.

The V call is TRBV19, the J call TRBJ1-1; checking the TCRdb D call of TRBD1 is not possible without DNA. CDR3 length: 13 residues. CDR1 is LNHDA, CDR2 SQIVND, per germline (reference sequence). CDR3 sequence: CASSSNREIDAFF.

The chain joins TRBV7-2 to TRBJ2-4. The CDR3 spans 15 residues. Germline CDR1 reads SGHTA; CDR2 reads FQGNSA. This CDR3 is CASSSGLLAKNMQYF.

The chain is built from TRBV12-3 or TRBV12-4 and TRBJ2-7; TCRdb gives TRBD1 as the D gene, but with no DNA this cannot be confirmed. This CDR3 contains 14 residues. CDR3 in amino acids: CASSLSAGGYEQYF.

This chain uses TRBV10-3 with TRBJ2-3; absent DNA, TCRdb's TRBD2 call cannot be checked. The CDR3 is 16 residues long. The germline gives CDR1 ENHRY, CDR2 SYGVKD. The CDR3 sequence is CAIGLAAKLGGDTQYF.

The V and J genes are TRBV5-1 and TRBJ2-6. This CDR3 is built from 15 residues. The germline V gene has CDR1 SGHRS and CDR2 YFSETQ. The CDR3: CASSLSVARANVLTF.

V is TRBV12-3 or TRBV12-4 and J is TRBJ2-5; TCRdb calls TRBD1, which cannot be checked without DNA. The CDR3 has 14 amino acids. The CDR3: CASSFGTGGETQYF.

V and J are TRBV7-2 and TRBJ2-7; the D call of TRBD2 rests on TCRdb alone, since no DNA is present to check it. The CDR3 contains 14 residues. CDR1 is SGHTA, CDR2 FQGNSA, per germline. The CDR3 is CASSLPGLVYEQYF.

The chain's CDR3 is CASSLRAEPLTNYGYTF. V is TRBV7-2 and J is TRBJ1-2. This CDR3 region has 17 residues. Germline values: CDR1 SGHTA, CDR2 FQGNSA.

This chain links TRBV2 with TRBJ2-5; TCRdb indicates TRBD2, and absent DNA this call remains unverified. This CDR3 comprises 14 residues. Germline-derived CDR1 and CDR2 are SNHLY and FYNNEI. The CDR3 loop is CASFWEGLGETQYF.

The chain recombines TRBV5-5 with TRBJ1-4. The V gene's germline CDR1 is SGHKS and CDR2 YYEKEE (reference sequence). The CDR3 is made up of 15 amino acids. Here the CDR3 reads CASSPTFKEGEKLFF.

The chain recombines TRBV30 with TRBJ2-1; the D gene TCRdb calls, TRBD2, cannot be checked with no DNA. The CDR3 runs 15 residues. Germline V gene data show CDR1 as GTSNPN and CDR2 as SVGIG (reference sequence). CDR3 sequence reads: CAWRTTSGLRNEQFF. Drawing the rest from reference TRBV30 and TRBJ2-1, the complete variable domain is SQTIHQWPATLVQPVGSPLSLECTVEGTSNPNLYWYRQAAGRGLQLLFYSVGIGQISSEVPQNLSASRPQDRQFILSSKKLLLSDSGFYLCAWRTTSGLRNEQFFGPGTRLTVL.

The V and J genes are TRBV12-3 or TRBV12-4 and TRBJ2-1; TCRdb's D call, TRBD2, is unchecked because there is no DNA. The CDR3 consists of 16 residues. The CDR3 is CASNLGLAGFYNEQFF.

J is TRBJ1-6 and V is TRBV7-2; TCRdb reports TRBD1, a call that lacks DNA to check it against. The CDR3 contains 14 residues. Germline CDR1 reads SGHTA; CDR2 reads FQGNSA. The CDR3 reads CASSFDRGAIPLHF.

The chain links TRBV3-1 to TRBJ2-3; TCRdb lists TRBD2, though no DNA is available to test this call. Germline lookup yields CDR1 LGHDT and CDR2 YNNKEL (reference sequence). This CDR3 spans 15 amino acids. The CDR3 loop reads CVSSQGGSYTDTQYF.

The CDR3 reads CAWSRGGKQPQHF. This sequence joins TRBV30 and TRBJ1-5. Germline V gives CDR1 GTSNPN, CDR2 SVGIG (reference sequence). The length of the CDR3 is 13 residues.

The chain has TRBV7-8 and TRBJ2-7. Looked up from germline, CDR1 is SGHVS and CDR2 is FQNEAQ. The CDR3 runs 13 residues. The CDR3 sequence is CASSLAGVHEQYF.

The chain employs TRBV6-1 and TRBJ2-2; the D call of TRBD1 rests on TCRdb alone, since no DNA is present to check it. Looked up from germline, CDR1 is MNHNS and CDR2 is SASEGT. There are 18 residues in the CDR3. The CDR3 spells CASSPSIDRLPTTGELFF.

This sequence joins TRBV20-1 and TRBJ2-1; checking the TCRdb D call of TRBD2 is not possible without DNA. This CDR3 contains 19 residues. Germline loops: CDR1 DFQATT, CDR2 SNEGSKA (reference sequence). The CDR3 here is CSARGRAGPGHKNYNEQFF.